This record covers a single T cell receptor (beta chain). Its antigen is still unknown. A far larger clone is a single base away, which makes a read error likely. This sample is part of a study of shared clonotypes between healthy human individuals. Regarding the study as a whole: Specimens sampled were limited to blood, with tissue repertoires likely differing. What limited the represented genetic and exposure-history diversity was the small number of donors.

Original data processing: In the immunoSEQ data, sequences were junction-only and lacked quality scores, so filtering differed. The method was immunoSEQ multiplex PCR; TCRdb's version includes in-frame clones alone and lacks a portion of them. V and J calls and clone size come straight from that table; D and trimming were deduced from the DNA. The profile shows about 120,000 clones, 68% of them singletons. The CDR3 totals 14 residues. V was clipped by 6 bases and J by 3 bases; unmatched bases: 1. CDR1 is MNHNS and CDR2 is SASEGT in the germline V gene. The sample consisted of memory CD8+ T cells sorted from blood. Subset of the sample: CD45RO+ cells pooled with CCR7-negative TemRA cells. V gene TRBV6-1 combines with J gene TRBJ2-2, with 10 bases lining up with TRBD1. This TCR derives from a woman aged 25 to 39 in good health. The CDR3 here is CASRGTGDTGELFF. The DNA for the CDR3 is TGTGCCAGCAGGGGGACAGGGGACACCGGGGAGCTGTTTTTT.